Following are 31 T cell receptor beta chains from one sample sequenced in a study of PD-1 blockade in mismatch repair-deficient tumors. Generated by immunoSEQ multiplex PCR, the TCRdb table keeps only in-frame clones and is missing some. The sample lists about 110,000 clones, about 80% occurring once. The sequenced sample was peripheral blood, obtained about 60 weeks after starting pembrolizumab. These receptors were obtained from an adult with mismatch repair-deficient cancer.

The chain joins TRBV5-4 to TRBJ1-2; TRBD1 is a possible D gene (6 bases). This CDR3 contains 14 residues. Trimming removed 3 bases from V and 3 bases from J, with 12 bases in between. Germline V gives CDR1 SGHNT, CDR2 YYREEE (reference sequence). The CDR3 DNA is TGTGCCAGCAGCTCCATAGGGGGGGACTATGGCTACACCTTC. It yields the protein CASSSIGGDYGYTF.

CDR3 in amino acids: CASSLEGGRAFF. The CDR3 region has the DNA TGCGCCAGCAGCTTGGAAGGGGGGAGGGCTTTCTTT. This chain links TRBV5-1 with TRBJ1-1; tentative D call: TRBD1 (6 bases). Trimming removed 0 bases at V and 11 bases at J, with 11 bases between. The CDR3 is 12 amino acids. Per the germline V gene, CDR1 is SGHRS and CDR2 is YFSETQ.

The chain employs TRBV30 and TRBJ1-2; 9 bases line up with TRBD1. Per germline, CDR1 GTSNPN and CDR2 SVGIG (reference sequence). The CDR3 sequence is 14 residues long. The V segment lost 5 bases and the J segment 6 bases; nucleotides outside the gene matches: 10. CDR3 sequence: CAWSRTGALHGYTF. Here the CDR3 DNA reads TGTGCCTGGTCCCGGACAGGGGCACTCCATGGCTACACCTTC. The whole variable domain, remainder taken from reference TRBV30 and TRBJ1-2, is SQTIHQWPATLVQPVGSPLSLECTVEGTSNPNLYWYRQAAGRGLQLLFYSVGIGQISSEVPQNLSASRPQDRQFILSSKKLLLSDSGFYLCAWSRTGALHGYTFGSGTRLTVV.

V gene TRBV7-6 combines with J gene TRBJ2-1, with D possibly called TRBD1 or TRBD2 (5 bases each). V lost 4 bases to trimming and J lost 6 bases, with 13 bases between them. Germline CDR1 reads SGHVS; CDR2 reads FNYEAQ. CDR3 length equals 14 residues. The DNA of the CDR3 is TGTGCCAGCAGCTCCGGGGCCTCGGGCAATGAGCAGTTCTTC. Translation: CASSSGASGNEQFF.

The V and J genes are TRBV7-9 and TRBJ1-1, with D uncertain. The CDR3 contains 14 residues. V was trimmed by 4 bases and J by 2 bases, leaving 11 bases between them. Germline values: CDR1 SEHNR, CDR2 FQNEAQ (reference sequence). CDR3 sequence reads: CASSSNSYNTEAFF. The CDR3 DNA sequence: TGTGCCAGCAGCTCCAACAGCTATAACACTGAAGCTTTCTTT.

This clone was picked up one time. The chain uses TRBV29-1 and TRBJ1-1, with D maybe TRBD1 (5 bases). Germline loops: CDR1 SQVTM, CDR2 ANQGSEA. The CDR3 loop spans 14 amino acids. The V and J ends lost 2 bases and 1 base respectively, with 11 bases between them. CDR3 nucleotide sequence: TGCAGCGTTGAATCGTGGGGCAGGAACACTGAAGCTTTCTTT. Translating gives CSVESWGRNTEAFF.

The chain links TRBV7-6 to TRBJ1-1; TRBD1 might be the D (6 bases). CDR1 is SGHVS and CDR2 is FNYEAQ in the germline V gene. The CDR3 loop spans 15 amino acids. Trimming cost V 2 bases and J 4 bases, with 14 bases left between them. CDR3 DNA: TGTGCCAGCAGCTTATCCCCGGGGGCGAGCACTGAAGCTTTCTTT. This encodes CASSLSPGASTEAFF.

This chain joins TRBV18 and TRBJ1-1; 8 positions match TRBD1. Germline CDR1 reads KGHSH; CDR2 reads LQKENI. The CDR3 contains 13 residues. The V gene end was trimmed by 8 bases and the J gene end by 1 base; junction bases not matched to a gene: 3. Here the CDR3 DNA reads TGTGCCAGCCAAGGACAGGGGAACACTGAAGCTTTCTTT. This encodes CASQGQGNTEAFF.

The chain carries TRBV6-6 and TRBJ2-7; the D gene could be TRBD1 or TRBD2 (6 bases each). Trimming stripped 8 bases from V and 4 bases from J, with 18 bases between. Germline V gives CDR1 MNHNY, CDR2 SVGAGI (reference sequence). This CDR3 is 14 amino acids long. The CDR3 DNA is TGTGCCAGCGGGGGTCAGGCGGGACAATACGAGCAGTACTTC. Translation: CASGGQAGQYEQYF.

This rearrangement joins TRBV20-1 to TRBJ2-4, with D uncertain. The germline V gene has CDR1 DFQATT and CDR2 SNEGSKA (reference sequence). The germline V and J ends were trimmed by 5 bases and 8 bases, with 10 bases remaining between them. This CDR3 is 11 amino acids long. Here the CDR3 reads CSAETHDIQYF. DNA of the CDR3: TGCAGTGCTGAGACGCACGACATTCAGTACTTC.

The chain uses TRBV6-1 and TRBJ2-1, with D possibly being TRBD2 (6 bases). In germline, CDR1 is MNHNS, CDR2 SASEGT. The CDR3 totals 17 residues. V lost 3 bases, J lost 4 bases, and 19 bases lay in between. In DNA, the CDR3 is TGTGCCAGCAGTGACCTTCCTAGCGAGATTTATTACAATGAGCAGTTCTTC. This translates into CASSDLPSEIYYNEQFF.

The chain links TRBV19 to TRBJ2-3; D gene unclear. Per germline, CDR1 LNHDA and CDR2 SQIVND (reference sequence). The CDR3 loop spans 15 amino acids. Trimming removed 5 bases at V and 2 bases at J, with 14 bases between. DNA of the CDR3: TGTGCCAGTAGTTCAAGGAAAAGGACCACAGATACGCAGTATTTT. Amino acids: CASSSRKRTTDTQYF.

The genes are TRBV5-4 and TRBJ1-1; TRBD1 matches at 8 bases. J was trimmed by 3 bases and V by 4 bases; bases with no gene match: 14. Germline V CDR1 and CDR2: SGHNT, YYREEE (reference sequence). The CDR3 extends over 17 amino acids. The CDR3 nucleotides are TGTGCCAGCAGCCCGGGTCCTCACAGGGGGTGGGACACTGAAGCTTTCTTT. This gives the protein CASSPGPHRGWDTEAFF.

The chain carries TRBV5-4 and TRBJ1-2, with a weak D call TRBD1 (6 bases). V was shortened by 3 bases and J by 7 bases, with 13 bases between the two germline ends. The CDR3 contains 13 residues. CDR1 SGHNT and CDR2 YYREEE come from the germline V gene (reference sequence). CDR3 in DNA: TGTGCCAGCAGCTCCGGGACACCCAGTGGCTACACCTTC. This codes for CASSSGTPSGYTF.

This clone occurred a few times. The chain couples TRBV29-1 to TRBJ1-2; no firm D call. The V gene's germline CDR1 is SQVTM and CDR2 ANQGSEA. The CDR3 spans 12 residues. The germline V and J ends were trimmed by 3 bases and 6 bases, with 11 bases remaining between them. CDR3 protein: CSVEARRNGYTF. CDR3 sequence (DNA): TGCAGCGTTGAGGCAAGGAGGAATGGCTACACCTTC. Variable domain in full (rest from reference TRBV29-1 and TRBJ1-2): SAVISQKPSRDICQRGTSLTIQCQVDSQVTMMFWYRQQPGQSLTLIATANQGSEATYESGFVIDKFPISRPNLTFSTLTVSNMSPEDSSIYLCSVEARRNGYTFGSGTRLTVV.

This chain uses TRBV6-5 with TRBJ2-5; D is undetermined. CDR3 length: 15 amino acids. The germline V gene has CDR1 MNHEY and CDR2 SVGAGI. With 0 bases removed from V and 0 bases from J, the gap between germline ends came to 8 bases. CDR3 DNA sequence: TGTGCCAGCAGTTACTCGAATACCAACCAAGAGACCCAGTACTTC. Translation: CASSYSNTNQETQYF.

The chain has TRBV5-6 and TRBJ1-2, with 8 nucleotides matching TRBD1. The J segment lost 8 bases and the V segment lost 2 bases, leaving 8 bases of the junction unmatched. The length of the CDR3 is 14 residues. Looked up from germline, CDR1 is SGHDT and CDR2 is YYEEEE. CDR3 residues: CASSLRTGIQGYTF. CDR3 sequence (DNA): TGTGCCAGCAGCTTAAGGACAGGGATCCAGGGCTACACCTTC.

Only one count was recorded for this clone. The chain combines TRBV19 with TRBJ1-3; TRBD1 is a possible D gene (6 bases). Germline V gives CDR1 LNHDA, CDR2 SQIVND (reference sequence). The CDR3 has 13 amino acids. The V gene lost 4 bases and the J gene lost 15 bases, with 19 bases spanning the gap. The CDR3 DNA reads as TGTGCCAGTAGTACGCAACCCCCAGGGGAGCAATATTTT. This translates into CASSTQPPGEQYF.

The chain recombines TRBV7-2 with TRBJ1-2; possibly TRBD1 for D (5 bases). Germline V lookup: CDR1 SGHTA, CDR2 FQGNSA. The CDR3 loop spans 14 amino acids. Trimming stripped 5 bases from V and 8 bases from J, with 18 bases between. This chain's CDR3 is CASSLSGGGSGYTF. DNA of the CDR3: TGTGCCAGCAGCCTGTCAGGCGGGGGGAGCGGCTACACCTTC.

The chain carries TRBV19 and TRBJ2-1; 7 bases agree with TRBD1. The J segment lost 5 bases and the V segment lost 6 bases, leaving 13 bases of the junction unmatched. Germline V gene data show CDR1 as LNHDA and CDR2 as SQIVND (reference sequence). The CDR3 totals 16 residues. The CDR3 region has the DNA TGTGCCAGTAGCGACATCGTCAGGGGGTCCCACAATGAGCAGTTCTTC. This codes for CASSDIVRGSHNEQFF.

The V gene is TRBV28, the J gene TRBJ2-7; D may be TRBD2 (5 bases). Germline-derived CDR1 and CDR2 are MDHEN and SYDVKM. CDR3 size: 13 residues. V was pared by 6 bases and J by 5 bases, with 14 bases between. The CDR3 loop reads CASRRLQRDEQYF. CDR3 sequence (DNA): TGTGCCAGCAGAAGATTACAGAGGGACGAGCAGTACTTC.

In its sample, this clone was seen many times. The V call is TRBV6-6, the J call TRBJ1-5, with no clear D. The length of the CDR3 is 15 residues. Germline CDR1 and CDR2: MNHNY and SVGAGI (reference sequence). Trimming shortened V by 6 bases and J by 1 base, and 13 bases separated the two germline ends. The CDR3 region is CASSLGRASNQPQHF. The DNA for the CDR3 is TGTGCCAGCAGCCTAGGACGGGCCAGCAATCAGCCCCAGCATTTT.

This clone was found a few times. The rearrangement joins TRBV19 to TRBJ2-2, with TRBD1 matching over 8 bases. The CDR3 covers 14 residues. Germline CDR1 LNHDA, CDR2 SQIVND (reference sequence). J lost 7 bases, V lost 5 bases, and 6 bases had no gene match. The CDR3: CASSATGVGGELFF. The CDR3 DNA follows: TGTGCCAGTAGTGCGACAGGGGTGGGCGGGGAGCTGTTTTTT. Full variable domain (rest looked up from reference TRBV19 and TRBJ2-2): DGGITQSPKYLFRKEGQNVTLSCEQNLNHDAMYWYRQDPGQGLRLIYYSQIVNDFQKGDIAEGYSVSREKKESFPLTVTSAQKNPTAFYLCASSATGVGGELFFGEGSRLTVL.

The chain links TRBV7-9 to TRBJ2-5; TRBD1 agrees at 7 bases. Germline values: CDR1 SEHNR, CDR2 FQNEAQ (reference sequence). The CDR3 contains 13 residues. The junction had 4 bases not matched to a gene; V was cut back by 5 bases and J by 4 bases. The CDR3 bases are TGTGCCAGCAGCCCCGGGACAGTAGAGACCCAGTACTTC. Translating it yields CASSPGTVETQYF. Full variable domain (missing parts from reference TRBV7-9 and TRBJ2-5): DTGVSQNPRHKITKRGQNVTFRCDPISEHNRLYWYRQTLGQGPEFLTYFQNEAQLEKSRLLSDRFSAERPKGSFSTLEIQRTEQGDSAMYLCASSPGTVETQYFGPGTRLLVL.

This chain links TRBV7-2 with TRBJ2-7, with TRBD2 matching over 8 bases. The length of the CDR3 is 15 residues. V was clipped by 1 base and J by 0 bases; unmatched bases: 2. The germline CDR1 and CDR2 sequences are SGHTA and FQGNSA. In DNA, the CDR3 is TGTGCCAGCAGCTTAGGACTAGCGCACTCCTACGAGCAGTACTTC. This gives the protein CASSLGLAHSYEQYF.

The chain combines TRBV5-6 with TRBJ1-2; D uncertain. CDR3 length equals 16 residues. The germline CDR1 and CDR2 sequences are SGHDT and YYEEEE. Between the trimmed V and J ends, which lost 5 bases and 0 bases, there was a span of 17 bases. Written as DNA, the CDR3 is TGTGCCAGCAGTTCTCGGACCGATAACTCTAACTATGGCTACACCTTC. Its translation is CASSSRTDNSNYGYTF.

The gene calls are TRBV13 and TRBJ1-3, with TRBD1 as a possible D gene (6 bases). Germline assignment: CDR1 PRHDT and CDR2 FYEKMQ (reference sequence). CDR3 length equals 15 residues. V shed 2 bases and J shed 4 bases, with 12 bases lying between them. This CDR3 reads CASSLRRTAGNTIYF. CDR3 in DNA: TGTGCCAGCAGCTTAAGAAGGACAGCCGGAAACACCATATATTTT.

This clone is deemed medium-sized (0.01 to 0.1%). The J gene is TRBJ2-1, the V gene TRBV9; perhaps D is TRBD1 or TRBD2 (6 bases each). V was cut by 3 bases and J by 3 bases, with 13 bases left in between. From germline, CDR1 is SGDLS and CDR2 YYNGEE. CDR3 length equals 15 residues. CDR3 region: CASSAPGAYYNEQFF. In nucleotides, the CDR3 is TGTGCCAGCAGCGCTCCGGGGGCTTACTACAATGAGCAGTTCTTC.

This chain uses TRBV29-1 with TRBJ1-2; D ambiguous. The CDR3 spans 13 residues. V was cut by 3 bases and J by 9 bases, with 17 bases left in between. Germline assignment: CDR1 SQVTM and CDR2 ANQGSEA. This CDR3 is CSVEAQADSSYTF. The CDR3 region has the DNA TGCAGCGTTGAGGCGCAGGCGGATTCAAGCTACACCTTC.

This clone has a handful of counts. The rearrangement joins TRBV27 to TRBJ1-2, with 7 bases lining up with TRBD1. The trim removed 3 bases at V and 4 bases at J, leaving 5 bases unmatched. Germline assignment: CDR1 MNHEY and CDR2 SMNVEV (reference sequence). The length of the CDR3 is 14 residues. As DNA, the CDR3 is TGTGCCAGCAGTTTCTCGACAGGGAGCTATGGCTACACCTTC. Translation: CASSFSTGSYGYTF.

The chain couples TRBV30 to TRBJ1-2; 7 bases are a match to TRBD1. The V gene's germline CDR1 is GTSNPN and CDR2 SVGIG (reference sequence). The CDR3 contains 15 residues. J was trimmed by 4 bases and V by 1 base; bases with no gene match: 9. The CDR3 region is CAWSAQDRSFYGYTF. CDR3 nucleotide sequence: TGTGCCTGGAGTGCTCAGGACAGGTCTTTCTATGGCTACACCTTC.